This T cell receptor (beta chain) was profiled in a study of T cell changes during pregnancy in multiple sclerosis. Method: immunoSEQ multiplex PCR; TCRdb's copy keeps in-frame clones and lacks some. The sample lists under 40,000 clones, more than 90% occurring once. The source material was CD4+ T cells from peripheral blood mononuclear cells, sampled in the second trimester of pregnancy. The clonotype comes from a female donor with multiple sclerosis, enrolled in a pregnancy study.

This CDR3 is CASRERGNTIYF. The CDR3 nucleotides read TGTGCCAGCAGGGAACGGGGGAACACCATATATTTT. The rearrangement joins TRBV2 to TRBJ1-3, with a tentative D call TRBD1 (5 bases). This CDR3 has 12 amino acids. V gave up 6 bases and J gave up 7 bases, with 10 bases separating them. Germline V CDR1 and CDR2: SNHLY, FYNNEI.